This T cell receptor (beta chain) originates from a study of T cell responses to AZD1222 COVID-19 vaccine. Study outcomes and limitations: Clonal diversity was possibly underestimated; the donors were predominantly white British and more often female. Spike-spanning, vaccine-associated CD4 TCRs were dominant at 160-218 and 743-854. Every sample of the repertoires postdated the peak T cell response.

The CDR3 sequence is 14 residues long. The V end lost 4 bases, the J end lost 7 bases, and 17 bases lay between the germline ends. CDR1 SGDLS and CDR2 YYNGEE come from the germline V gene. About this clone: As yet, its antigen is unknown.

Libraries were prepared by immunoSEQ multiplex PCR; TCRdb keeps only in-frame clonotypes and omits some of them. The sample has about 130,000 clones; around 84% are singletons. The rearrangement links TRBV9 to TRBJ1-2, with D maybe TRBD1 (5 bases). The TCR sequence derives from an adult in good health. Source: peripheral blood, taken on day 0 of AZD1222 vaccination. The DNA of the CDR3 is TGTGCCAGCAGCTCCCACCGGGGGGATGGTGGCTACACCTTC. This gives the protein CASSSHRGDGGYTF.